Listed below are T cell receptor beta chains from one sample, sequenced in a study of beta chain features in type 1 diabetes. Assay: immunoSEQ multiplex PCR; the TCRdb copy retains only in-frame clones and omits some. Among more than 350,000 clones listed, about an eighth were seen once. Sequencing input: naive CD4+ T cells from blood. Every receptor here comes from a woman under 30 in good health. CDR3s include the opening cysteine and the closing phenylalanine or tryptophan. The size field is filled for only some rows; it gives once, few, many or a size class.

j_call v_call clone_size cdr3_aa
TRBJ1-1 TRBV7-6 - CASSFGASVTEAFF
TRBJ2-7 TRBV5-1 - CASSLEGLAGDEQYF
TRBJ2-1 TRBV7-9 few CASSLSSGTAFF
TRBJ1-2 TRBV4-1 - CASSQEQRFSGYTF
TRBJ2-1 TRBV6-1 - CASSEFSWTGRDEQFF
TRBJ2-7 TRBV27 - CASSLTGQPPYEQYF
TRBJ2-4 TRBV30 few CAWSGKGDLKNIQYF
TRBJ1-2 TRBV28 few CASSLGTVSHYGYTF
TRBJ1-3 TRBV14 - CASSPDINGNTIYF
TRBJ1-1 TRBV2 few CASSESRMNTEAFF
TRBJ1-5 TRBV18 - CASSPKGKGNQPQHF